The rows below give T cell receptor beta chains drawn from one sample of a study of blood T cell repertoires in COVID-19. The protocol was immunoSEQ multiplex PCR, while the TCRdb copy is restricted to in-frame clones and leaves out a portion. The table shows roughly 260,000 clones, with roughly 87% occurring only once. Material: PBMCs or T cells enriched from blood (not recorded which). These receptors were obtained from a woman in her twenties or thirties with acute COVID-19. Both conserved end residues are part of each CDR3. A D gene is named only where the DNA matches it firmly. Clone size is not always given. Where it is, it says once, few, many or a class for expanded clones.

abundance	d_gene	v_gene	j_gene	CDR3aa	CDR3nt
-	-	TRBV12-3/TRBV12-4	TRBJ1-5	CASKWTIDEPQHF	TGTGCCAGCAAGTGGACAATTGACGAGCCCCAGCATTTT
-	-	TRBV10-3	TRBJ1-1	CAISESAGLGAFF	TGTGCCATCAGTGAGTCAGCCGGCCTAGGAGCTTTCTTT
-	-	TRBV11-2	TRBJ2-1	CASSFSRMGGGANEQFF	TGTGCCAGCAGCTTTTCGCGGATGGGTGGGGGGGCCAATGAGCAGTTCTTC
-	-	TRBV29-1	TRBJ2-3	CSVEGVWGPSEDTQYF	TGCAGCGTTGAAGGAGTTTGGGGCCCTAGCGAGGATACGCAGTATTTT
-	-	TRBV27	TRBJ1-5	CASSSETDPSNQPQHF	TGTGCCAGCAGTTCCGAGACAGACCCTAGCAATCAGCCCCAGCATTTT
-	-	TRBV27	TRBJ1-5	CASSLEGDWGPQHF	TGTGCCAGCAGTTTGGAAGGGGATTGGGGGCCCCAGCATTTT
once	-	TRBV7-2	TRBJ1-4	CASSLSAGFNEKLFF	TGTGCCAGCAGCTTAAGTGCGGGGTTTAATGAAAAACTGTTTTTT
-	TRBD2	TRBV10-2	TRBJ2-5	CASSESKLAGARWETQYF	TGCGCCAGCAGTGAGTCGAAGCTAGCGGGGGCCCGGTGGGAGACCCAGTACTTC
-	-	TRBV3-1/TRBV3-2	TRBJ1-6	CASSQPAGFGDSPLHF	TGTGCCAGCAGCCAACCAGCCGGGTTCGGGGATTCACCCCTCCACTTT
-	-	TRBV30	TRBJ1-1	CAWSVGGNTEAFF	TGTGCCTGGAGTGTAGGGGGTAACACTGAAGCTTTCTTT
-	TRBD1	TRBV27	TRBJ1-2	CASSPQGASYGYTF	TGTGCCAGCAGTCCCCAGGGGGCAAGCTATGGCTACACCTTC
-	-	TRBV6-2/TRBV6-3	TRBJ1-5	CASSRSGQTIPFSNQPQHF	TGTGCCAGCAGTCGCTCCGGACAGACAATACCATTTAGCAATCAGCCCCAGCATTTT
-	-	TRBV6-5	TRBJ1-2	CASSYSRERGYTF	TGTGCCAGCAGTTACTCGAGAGAGAGGGGCTACACCTTC
-	-	TRBV19	TRBJ1-1	CASSTYRNTEAFF	TGTGCCAGTAGTACGTACAGGAACACTGAAGCTTTCTTT
-	TRBD2	TRBV3-1/TRBV3-2	TRBJ2-2	CASSAGLAGGQNTGELFF	TGTGCCAGCAGCGCCGGACTAGCGGGGGGCCAGAACACCGGGGAGCTGTTTTTT
-	-	TRBV3-1/TRBV3-2	TRBJ1-3	CASSQGPYQDGNTIYF	TGTGCCAGCAGCCAAGGACCCTACCAGGATGGAAACACCATATATTTT
-	-	TRBV5-1	TRBJ1-2	CASSLGGGYGYTF	TGCGCCAGCAGCTTGGGAGGGGGATATGGCTACACCTTC
-	-	TRBV5-1	TRBJ1-1	CASSPGFSTRAFF	TGCGCCAGCAGCCCGGGATTCTCCACCAGAGCTTTCTTT
-	-	TRBV3-1/TRBV3-2	TRBJ2-7	CASSTYHEQYF	TGTGCCAGCAGCACCTACCACGAGCAGTACTTC
-	-	TRBV5-5	TRBJ1-5	CASSLGTGNQPQHF	TGTGCCAGCAGCTTGGGAACGGGCAATCAGCCCCAGCATTTT
few	TRBD1	TRBV5-1	TRBJ1-1	CASSLVQGEAEAFF	TGCGCCAGCAGCTTGGTACAGGGGGAGGCTGAAGCTTTCTTT
-	-	TRBV3-1/TRBV3-2	TRBJ1-1	CASSQRIFGNTEAFF	TGTGCCAGCAGCCAGAGGATCTTCGGGAACACTGAAGCTTTCTTT
-	-	TRBV5-6	TRBJ2-6	CASSLVGAGANVLTF	TGTGCCAGCAGCTTGGTTGGGGCGGGGGCCAACGTCCTGACTTTC
-	TRBD1	TRBV2	TRBJ1-1	CARPGQHYTEAFF	TGTGCCAGGCCGGGACAGCATTACACTGAAGCTTTCTTT
-	-	TRBV10-3	TRBJ2-5	CAISDYQETQYF	TGTGCCATCAGTGACTACCAAGAGACCCAGTACTTC
-	-	TRBV5-1	TRBJ1-2	CASSLDSYGYTF	TGCGCCAGCAGCTTAGATAGCTATGGCTACACCTTC
few	-	TRBV30	TRBJ1-1	CAWKGLANTEAFF	TGTGCCTGGAAGGGACTGGCGAACACTGAAGCTTTCTTT
-	-	TRBV21-1	TRBJ2-2	CLSYRDLTGNTGELFF	TGCCTATCCTACCGCGATTTGACAGGGAACACCGGGGAGCTGTTTTTT
-	TRBD2	TRBV7-9	TRBJ2-1	CASSLEGLALQGDEQFF	TGTGCCAGCAGCTTAGAGGGACTAGCGCTCCAGGGGGATGAGCAGTTCTTC
few	-	TRBV10-1	TRBJ2-7	CASSETYRPSSYEQYF	TGCGCCAGCAGTGAAACCTACAGGCCGAGCTCCTACGAGCAGTACTTC
-	TRBD1	TRBV4-1	TRBJ1-2	CASSQVGTAGYTF	TGCGCCAGCAGCCAAGTGGGGACAGCTGGCTACACCTTC